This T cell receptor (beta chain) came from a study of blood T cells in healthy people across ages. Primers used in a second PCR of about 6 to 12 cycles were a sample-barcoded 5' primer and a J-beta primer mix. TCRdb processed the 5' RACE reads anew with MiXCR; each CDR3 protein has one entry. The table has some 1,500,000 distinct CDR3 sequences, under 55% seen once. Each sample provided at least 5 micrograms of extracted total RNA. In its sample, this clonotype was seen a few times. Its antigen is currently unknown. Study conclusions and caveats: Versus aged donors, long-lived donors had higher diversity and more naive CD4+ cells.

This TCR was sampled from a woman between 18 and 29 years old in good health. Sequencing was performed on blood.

The CDR3 coding sequence is TGTGCCAGCAGCTCACCCGGGACTAGCGGGGGGAAACACGAGCAGTACTTC. Protein: CASSSPGTSGGKHEQYF. This chain joins TRBV11-2 and TRBJ2-7; 15 bases fit TRBD2. The V segment lost 4 bases and the J segment 5 bases; nucleotides outside the gene matches: 9. CDR3 length equals 17 residues. Germline CDR1 SGHAT, CDR2 FQNNGV. Full variable domain (rest looked up from reference TRBV11-2 and TRBJ2-7): EAGVAQSPRYKIIEKRQSVAFWCNPISGHATLYWYQQILGQGPKLLIQFQNNGVVDDSQLPKDRFSAERLKGVDSTLKIQPAKLEDSAVYLCASSSPGTSGGKHEQYFGPGTRLTVT.